This is a list of T cell receptor beta chains from one sample in a study of cytomegalovirus exposure and HLA in healthy donors. Using immunoSEQ multiplex PCR, the repertoire was profiled, and TCRdb retains in-frame clones only, with some absent. The table has 100,000 to 150,000 clones, under 20% seen once. The sequenced sample was PBMCs. The source of these receptors is a female donor in good health and CMV-seropositive. Each CDR3 is given with its conserved first and last residue. D genes are given only for firm matches. Some rows have no size entry. The others give once, few or many, or a class for an expanded clone.

v_call,d_call,clone_size,j_call,cdr3_nt,cdr3_aa
TRBV7-8,.,.,TRBJ1-1,TGTGCCAGCAGCTTAGTGGGAGAGAACACTGAAGCTTTCTTT,CASSLVGENTEAFF
TRBV5-1,.,.,TRBJ1-4,TGCGCCAGCAGCTTGAATTCCGACAGATATGGTGAAAAACTGTTTTTT,CASSLNSDRYGEKLFF
TRBV5-1,.,few,TRBJ2-7,TGCGCCAGCAGTCCAGCAGGGGTAGCGTACGAGCAGTACTTC,CASSPAGVAYEQYF
TRBV2,.,few,TRBJ2-2,TGTGCCAGCACAGGGCCCGGGGAGCTGTTTTTT,CASTGPGELFF
TRBV2,.,.,TRBJ1-2,TGTGCCAGCAGTGAAACTTCCCGACTGGAAGGCTACACCTTC,CASSETSRLEGYTF
TRBV7-2,.,.,TRBJ1-4,TGTGCCAGCAGCCTAGCCCACAGGGCGAATAATGAAAAACTGTTTTTT,CASSLAHRANNEKLFF
TRBV30,TRBD2,few,TRBJ2-1,TGTACCTGGAATTCCCTAGCGGGAGCATACTACAATGAGCAGTTCTTC,CTWNSLAGAYYNEQFF
TRBV10-3,.,few,TRBJ2-6,TGTGCCATCAGGGACACTATACCGTCCTCTGGGGCCAACGTCCTGACTTTC,CAIRDTIPSSGANVLTF
TRBV7-9,TRBD1,few,TRBJ1-1,TGTGCCAGCAGCCCACAGACAGGGACGAACACTGAAGCTTTCTTT,CASSPQTGTNTEAFF
TRBV9,.,.,TRBJ1-1,TGTGCCAGCAGCTCCAGTAGCTCCCTGGCAGATGAAGCTTTCTTT,CASSSSSSLADEAFF
TRBV11-2,.,.,TRBJ2-2,TGTGCCAGCAGCTTAGTGCAGGCCGCGGAGCTGTTTTTT,CASSLVQAAELFF
TRBV28,.,.,TRBJ1-5,TGTGCCAGCACCGTACTCCTTAGCAATCAGCCCCAGCATTTT,CASTVLLSNQPQHF